This T cell receptor (beta chain) was captured by sequencing in a study of blood T cell repertoires in COVID-19. Study context: Whether acute or convalescent, the COVID-19 samples came from the United States, Italy and Spain. PBMCs, B-cell-depleted T cells, or T cells provided the cDNA or gDNA that made up the material.

As handled by the study authors: Amplification from reference gene primers served as the basis for estimated nucleated cell counts. The method was immunoSEQ multiplex PCR; TCRdb's version includes in-frame clones alone and lacks a portion of them. V and J calls and clone size are given by that table; D and trimming were obtained from the DNA. This repertoire shows 15,000 to 20,000 clones, approximately 80% found once; its top ten account for roughly 26%. This clone was found a few times. The sequenced material came from peripheral blood. The TCR originated in a woman in her 70s with active COVID-19.

As DNA, the CDR3 is TGTGCCATCCGCGGAGGGGACTACGAGCAGTACTTC. As protein: CAIRGGDYEQYF. The rearrangement joins TRBV19 to TRBJ2-7, with D tentatively TRBD2 (6 bases). In germline, CDR1 is LNHDA, CDR2 SQIVND (reference sequence). Trimming took 10 bases from V and 3 from J, leaving 13 bases between them. This CDR3 is 12 amino acids long.